This T cell receptor beta chain was obtained from a study of shared clonotypes between healthy human individuals. Study-level findings and limits: Clonotype sharing across a handful of donors was observed for 5% to 6.5% of naive CD4 clonotypes.

This clone was detected only once. Its antigen is unidentified. Trimming cost V 4 bases and J 4 bases, with 11 bases left between them. The CDR3 is 14 amino acids. Germline values: CDR1 SGHVS, CDR2 FNYEAQ. Deep-level assay runs were performed. Clones were sequenced by immunoSEQ multiplex PCR, and TCRdb holds only the in-frame ones, with some missing. The sample consists of some 2.3 million clones, approximately 95% of them appearing once. This chain joins TRBV7-6 and TRBJ2-1; weak D call: TRBD1 (6 bases). Sequencing was performed on naive CD4+ T cells from PBMCs. Subset noted: CD45RA+ positively selected. This receptor was obtained from a man aged 18 to 30 in good health. Some clones in this sample may be carry-over from other donors' samples. The CDR3 region has the DNA TGTGCCAGCAGCTCGGACAGACGTTACAATGAGCAGTTCTTC. Protein: CASSSDRRYNEQFF.